This T cell receptor (beta chain) is drawn from a study of Ad26.COV2.S vaccination and SARS-CoV-2 variants. Germline V gene data show CDR1 as LNHDA and CDR2 as SQIVND (reference sequence). The germline V and J ends were trimmed by 4 bases and 1 base, with 5 bases remaining between them. The CDR3 has 12 residues. Notes on this clone: The sample contains more than one DNA sequence encoding this CDR3.

The treatment is: approximately 18 received Ad26.COV2.S at low or high dose, single or two shots; about five received placebo; per-sample allocation not given. On day 63 after the first injection, vaccine and placebo recipients gave samples. The table came from immunoSEQ multiplex PCR; TCRdb's copy has only in-frame clones and leaves some out. The data hold roughly 400,000 clones, with about 91% observed a single time. This clonotype was obtained from a person aged 18-60 years who received the Ad26.COV2.S COVID-19 vaccine or a placebo. The chain recombines TRBV19 with TRBJ2-7, with no clear D. The specimen comprised peripheral blood, sampled in a trial of Ad26.COV2.S vaccine versus placebo. This CDR3 reads CASSTGSYEQYF. In DNA form, the CDR3 reads TGTGCCAGTAGTACCGGTTCCTACGAGCAGTACTTC.